A single sample is the source of the 6 T cell receptor beta chains below, sequenced in a study of blood T cell repertoires in COVID-19. Assay: immunoSEQ multiplex PCR; the TCRdb copy retains only in-frame clones and omits some. The data contain several thousand clones, approximately 76% of them singletons. Material for sequencing was peripheral blood. Receptors originate from a human donor in a cohort sampled during active COVID-19.

The chain links TRBV29-1 to TRBJ1-2, with D possibly matching TRBD1 (6 bases). The CDR3 has 12 residues. Trimming pared 6 bases from V and 4 bases from J, leaving 12 bases between. Per the germline V gene, CDR1 is SQVTM and CDR2 is ANQGSEA. CDR3 DNA: TGCAGCGTCCCCACAGGGATCTATGGCTACACCTTC. It yields the protein CSVPTGIYGYTF.

This chain uses TRBV11-2 with TRBJ1-6; 7 bases match TRBD1. The V gene end was trimmed by 2 bases and the J gene end by 8 bases; junction bases not matched to a gene: 6. The CDR3 spans 15 residues. Germline lookup yields CDR1 SGHAT and CDR2 FQNNGV. The CDR3 coding sequence is TGTGCCAGCAGCTTATCGGCAGGGGGTTATTCACCCCTCCACTTT. Its translation: CASSLSAGGYSPLHF.

The chain joins TRBV9 to TRBJ2-7, with D maybe TRBD1 (6 bases). CDR3 length: 14 amino acids. Trimming shortened V by 4 bases and J by 2 bases, and 13 bases separated the two germline ends. The germline V gene encodes CDR1 SGDLS and CDR2 YYNGEE. The CDR3 coding sequence is TGTGCCAGCAGCACCGGACCAGGGGCCTACGAGCAGTACTTC. It yields the protein CASSTGPGAYEQYF.

The chain links TRBV6-6 to TRBJ2-7; 7 bases line up with TRBD2. V was pared by 7 bases and J by 0 bases, with 3 bases of the junction left unmatched. The CDR3 runs 13 residues. Germline CDR1 MNHNY, CDR2 SVGAGI (reference sequence). The CDR3 DNA sequence: TGTGCCAGCATTGGCGGGGGCTCCTACGAGCAGTACTTC. Protein product: CASIGGGSYEQYF.

This clone was recorded a few times. This sequence joins TRBV4-3 and TRBJ2-3; the D gene is possibly TRBD2 (6 bases). The CDR3 extends over 13 amino acids. V gave up 1 base and J gave up 4 bases, with 6 bases separating them. Germline V gene data show CDR1 as LGHNA and CDR2 as YSLEER. The CDR3 loop reads CASSQAGADTQYF. CDR3 in DNA: TGCGCCAGCAGCCAAGCGGGAGCAGATACGCAGTATTTT.

The chain combines TRBV6-2 or TRBV6-3 with TRBJ1-3; 7 bases line up with TRBD1. The junction had 7 bases not matched to a gene; V was cut back by 5 bases and J by 3 bases. Germline CDR1 reads MNHEY; CDR2 reads SVGEGT. The CDR3 runs 15 residues. The DNA for the CDR3 is TGTGCCAGCAGTATCGGGACAGCAAGTGGAAACACCATATATTTT. Protein: CASSIGTASGNTIYF.